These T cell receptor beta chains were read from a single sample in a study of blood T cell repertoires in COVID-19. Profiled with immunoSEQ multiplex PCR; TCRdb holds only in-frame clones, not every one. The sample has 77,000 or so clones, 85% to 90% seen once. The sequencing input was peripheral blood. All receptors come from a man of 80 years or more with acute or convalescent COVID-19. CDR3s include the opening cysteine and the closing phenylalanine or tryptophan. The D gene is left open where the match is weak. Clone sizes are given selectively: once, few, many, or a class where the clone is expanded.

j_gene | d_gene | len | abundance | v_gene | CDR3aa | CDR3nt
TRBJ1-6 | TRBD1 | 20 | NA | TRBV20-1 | CSAGAPGTGVPSSYNSPLHF | TGCAGTGCTGGTGCCCCCGGTACAGGGGTACCTAGCTCCTATAATTCACCCCTCCACTTT
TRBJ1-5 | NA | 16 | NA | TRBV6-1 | CASSVEQGRSNQPQHF | TGTGCCAGCAGTGTCGAGCAGGGGCGCAGCAATCAGCCCCAGCATTTT
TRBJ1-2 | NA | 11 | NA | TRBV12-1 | CASSPEDGYTF | TGTGCCAGCAGCCCGGAGGATGGCTACACCTTC
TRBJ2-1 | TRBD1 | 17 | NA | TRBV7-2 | CASSRWWDSVLNNEQFF | TGTGCCAGCTCAAGGTGGTGGGACAGCGTCCTCAACAATGAGCAGTTCTTC
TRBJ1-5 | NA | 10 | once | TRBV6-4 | CAKYERPQHF | TGTGCCAAGTACGAGCGGCCCCAGCATTTT
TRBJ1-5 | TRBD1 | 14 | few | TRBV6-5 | CASQDRTFGQPQHF | TGTGCCAGCCAGGACAGGACCTTCGGTCAGCCCCAGCATTTT
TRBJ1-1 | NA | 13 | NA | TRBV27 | CASSPRGNTEAFF | TGTGCCAGCAGTCCCCGGGGGAACACTGAAGCTTTCTTT
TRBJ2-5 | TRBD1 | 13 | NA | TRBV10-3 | CAIREGAGETQYF | TGTGCCATCCGTGAGGGGGCCGGAGAGACCCAGTACTTC
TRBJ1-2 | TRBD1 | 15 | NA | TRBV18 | CASSPTGGEDYGYTF | TGTGCCAGCTCACCTACAGGGGGAGAGGACTATGGCTACACCTTC
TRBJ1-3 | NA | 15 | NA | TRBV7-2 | CASSLVRGAGNTIYF | TGTGCCAGCAGCTTAGTCAGGGGAGCTGGAAACACCATATATTTT
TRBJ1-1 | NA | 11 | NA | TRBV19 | CASSRNTEAFF | TGTGCCAGTAGTCGGAACACTGAAGCTTTCTTT
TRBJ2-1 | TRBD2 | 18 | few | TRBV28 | CASSNPGTSGRTYNEQFF | TGTGCCAGCAGTAATCCCGGGACTAGCGGTAGGACCTACAATGAGCAGTTCTTC
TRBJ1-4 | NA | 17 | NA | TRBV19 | CASTGQTYQGKGEKLFF | TGTGCCAGTACCGGCCAGACGTATCAGGGCAAGGGTGAAAAACTGTTTTTT
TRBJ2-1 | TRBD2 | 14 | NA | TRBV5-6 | CASSLTSGYNEQFF | TGTGCCAGCAGCTTGACTAGCGGGTACAATGAGCAGTTCTTC
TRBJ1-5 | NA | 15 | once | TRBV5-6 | CASSLERGENQPQHF | TGTGCCAGCAGCTTGGAGCGAGGTGAGAATCAGCCCCAGCATTTT
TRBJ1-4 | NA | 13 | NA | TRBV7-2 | CASSLVPLEKLFF | TGTGCCAGCAGCTTAGTCCCATTGGAAAAACTGTTTTTT
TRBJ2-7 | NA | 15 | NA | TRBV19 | CASSSPRQNSYEQYF | TGTGCCAGTAGTTCGCCTAGACAGAATTCCTACGAGCAGTACTTC
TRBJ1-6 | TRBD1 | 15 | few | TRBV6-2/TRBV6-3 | CASSYSTGIDSPLHF | TGTGCCAGCAGTTACTCGACAGGGATCGATTCACCCCTCCACTTT
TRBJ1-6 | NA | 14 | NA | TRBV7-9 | CASSLGVGDPPLHF | TGTGCCAGCAGCTTAGGAGTAGGGGATCCACCCCTCCACTTT
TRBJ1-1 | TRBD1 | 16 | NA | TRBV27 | CASSSGTGVTYTEAFF | TGTGCCAGCAGTTCTGGGACAGGGGTAACATACACTGAAGCTTTCTTT
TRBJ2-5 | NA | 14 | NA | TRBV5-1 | CASSLAREKETQYF | TGCGCCAGCAGCTTGGCCAGGGAAAAGGAGACCCAGTACTTC
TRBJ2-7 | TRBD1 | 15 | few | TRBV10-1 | CASSGPGQGSYEQYF | TGCGCCAGCAGTGGGCCGGGACAGGGCTCCTACGAGCAGTACTTC
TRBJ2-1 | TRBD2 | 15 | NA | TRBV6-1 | CASSEVGREGREQFF | TGTGCCAGCAGTGAAGTTGGAAGGGAGGGAAGGGAGCAGTTCTTC
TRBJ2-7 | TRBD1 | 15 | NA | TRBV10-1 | CASSDPGTGGNEQYF | TGCGCCAGCAGTGACCCCGGGACAGGGGGCAACGAGCAGTACTTC
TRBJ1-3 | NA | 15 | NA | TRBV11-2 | CASSLDVYSGNTIYF | TGTGCCAGCAGCTTAGATGTCTACTCTGGAAACACCATATATTTT
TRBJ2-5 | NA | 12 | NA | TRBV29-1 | CSGRTGQETQYF | TGCAGCGGCCGGACTGGGCAAGAGACCCAGTACTTC
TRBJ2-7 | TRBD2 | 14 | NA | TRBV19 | CASTSGTSPLEQYF | TGTGCCAGTACCTCCGGGACTAGCCCCCTCGAGCAGTACTTC
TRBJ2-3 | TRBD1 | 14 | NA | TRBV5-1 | CASSPGQATDTQYF | TGCGCCAGCAGCCCCGGACAGGCCACAGATACGCAGTATTTT
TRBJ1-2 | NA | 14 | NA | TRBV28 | CASSLWGANYGYTF | TGTGCCAGCTCACTATGGGGGGCTAACTATGGCTACACCTTC
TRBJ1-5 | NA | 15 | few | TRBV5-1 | CASSLGETSNQPQHF | TGCGCCAGCAGCTTGGGGGAGACTAGCAATCAGCCCCAGCATTTT
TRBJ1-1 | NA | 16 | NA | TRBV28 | CASSPNMGGVATEAFF | TGTGCCAGCAGCCCCAACATGGGAGGGGTGGCCACTGAAGCTTTCTTT
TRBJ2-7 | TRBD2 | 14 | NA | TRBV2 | CASGRTSGSYEQYF | TGTGCCAGCGGAAGGACTAGCGGGAGCTACGAGCAGTACTTC
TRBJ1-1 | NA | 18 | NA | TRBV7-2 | CASSSPGSFFPEHTEAFF | TGTGCCAGCAGCTCCCCCGGGAGCTTTTTCCCGGAGCACACTGAAGCTTTCTTT
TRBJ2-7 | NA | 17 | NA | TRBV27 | CASRLLNPQALSEEQYF | TGTGCCAGCAGGCTTTTGAACCCCCAAGCCCTCTCGGAGGAGCAGTACTTC
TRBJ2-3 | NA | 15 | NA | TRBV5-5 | CASSLRTVSTDTQYF | TGTGCCAGCAGCTTACGGACAGTCAGCACAGATACGCAGTATTTT
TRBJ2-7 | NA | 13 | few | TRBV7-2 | CASSLVASYEQYF | TGTGCCAGCAGCTTAGTAGCGTCCTACGAGCAGTACTTC
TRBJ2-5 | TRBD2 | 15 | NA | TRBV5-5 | CASSWTGGARETQYF | TGTGCCAGCAGCTGGACCGGGGGGGCAAGGGAGACCCAGTACTTC
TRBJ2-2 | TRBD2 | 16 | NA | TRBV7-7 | CASSPWTSGPGGELFF | TGTGCCAGCAGCCCGTGGACTAGCGGCCCCGGCGGGGAGCTGTTTTTT
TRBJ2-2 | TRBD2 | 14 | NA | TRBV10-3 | CAITAGADTGELFF | TGTGCCATCACAGCGGGGGCCGACACCGGGGAGCTGTTTTTT
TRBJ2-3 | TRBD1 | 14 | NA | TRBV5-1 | CASSIGQGTDTQYF | TGCGCCAGCAGCATAGGACAGGGCACAGATACGCAGTATTTT
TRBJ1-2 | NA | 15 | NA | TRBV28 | CASSPPEGSFYGYTF | TGTGCCAGCAGCCCTCCCGAAGGGAGTTTTTATGGCTACACCTTC
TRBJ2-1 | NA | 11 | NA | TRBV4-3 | CASSQGGEQFF | TGCGCCAGCAGCCAAGGAGGCGAGCAGTTCTTC
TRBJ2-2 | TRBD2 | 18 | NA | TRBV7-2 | CASSSQRLAGTTTGELFF | TGTGCCAGCAGCTCCCAACGACTAGCAGGCACGACCACCGGGGAGCTGTTTTTT
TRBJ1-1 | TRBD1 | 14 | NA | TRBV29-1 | CSVAGGPMNTEAFF | TGCAGCGTCGCAGGGGGTCCGATGAACACTGAAGCTTTCTTT
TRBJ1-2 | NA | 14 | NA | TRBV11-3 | CASSRNRSPDGYTF | TGTGCCAGCAGCCGCAACAGGAGCCCGGATGGCTACACCTTC
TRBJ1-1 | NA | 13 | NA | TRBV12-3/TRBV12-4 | CASSFNGDTEAFF | TGTGCCAGCAGTTTTAACGGGGACACTGAAGCTTTCTTT
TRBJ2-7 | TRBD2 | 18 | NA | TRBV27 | CASSLTWGGGGGAGEQYF | TGTGCCAGCAGTTTAACTTGGGGCGGAGGCGGGGGGGCTGGCGAGCAGTACTTC
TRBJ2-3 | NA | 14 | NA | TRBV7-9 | CASSRDSSTDTQYF | TGTGCCAGCAGCCGAGACAGTTCCACAGATACGCAGTATTTT
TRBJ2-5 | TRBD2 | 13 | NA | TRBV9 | CASSVGRGGAQYF | TGTGCCAGCAGCGTAGGCCGGGGGGGGGCCCAGTACTTC
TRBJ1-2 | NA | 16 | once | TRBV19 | CASTIGSSGFDYGYTF | TGTGCCAGTACAATCGGGTCTTCGGGGTTCGACTATGGCTACACCTTC
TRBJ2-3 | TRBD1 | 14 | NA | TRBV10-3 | CAITPGGATDTQYF | TGTGCCATCACCCCAGGGGGTGCCACAGATACGCAGTATTTT
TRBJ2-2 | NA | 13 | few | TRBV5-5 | CASSPTVTGELFF | TGTGCCAGCAGCCCGACAGTCACCGGGGAGCTGTTTTTT
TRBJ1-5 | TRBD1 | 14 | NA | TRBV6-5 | CASNRDSSNQPQHF | TGTGCCAGCAACCGGGACAGCAGCAATCAGCCCCAGCATTTT
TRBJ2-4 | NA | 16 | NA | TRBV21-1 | CASSKVRTLAKNIQYF | TGTGCCAGCAGCAAAGTTCGAACTCTAGCCAAAAACATTCAGTACTTC
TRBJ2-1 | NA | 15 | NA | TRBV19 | CASRGRGLGDNEQFF | TGTGCCAGTAGAGGGCGAGGACTTGGAGACAATGAGCAGTTCTTC
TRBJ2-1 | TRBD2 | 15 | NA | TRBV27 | CASSSGLAGVSEQFF | TGTGCCAGCAGTTCCGGACTAGCGGGAGTCAGTGAGCAGTTCTTC